These T cell receptor beta chains were read from a single sample in a study of shared clonotypes between healthy human individuals. The protocol was immunoSEQ multiplex PCR, while the TCRdb copy is restricted to in-frame clones and leaves out a portion. The sample lists about 1 million clones, approximately 68% occurring once. The specimen sequenced was memory CD4+ T cells sorted from blood. These receptors were collected from a man between 18 and 29 years old in good health. Each CDR3 is given with its conserved first and last residue. The order of the fields is V gene, D gene, J gene, clone size, CDR3 protein, CDR3 DNA. A D gene is named only where the DNA matches it firmly. The size field is filled for only some rows; it gives once, few, many or a size class.

v_gene: TRBV2
d_gene: NA
j_gene: TRBJ1-2
abundance: NA
CDR3aa: CASVLGGAGYGYTF
CDR3nt: TGTGCCAGCGTCCTGGGAGGGGCCGGGTATGGCTACACCTTC

v_gene: TRBV19
d_gene: NA
j_gene: TRBJ2-3
abundance: NA
CDR3aa: CASSIGRTLGGPSQYF
CDR3nt: TGTGCCAGTAGTATAGGCCGGACACTTGGAGGGCCGTCGCAGTATTTT

v_gene: TRBV2
d_gene: NA
j_gene: TRBJ2-7
abundance: NA
CDR3aa: CASSSQGLREQYF
CDR3nt: TGTGCCAGCAGTAGCCAGGGGTTGCGAGAGCAGTACTTC

v_gene: TRBV4-1
d_gene: TRBD1
j_gene: TRBJ2-2
abundance: NA
CDR3aa: CASSPDRGVTGELFF
CDR3nt: TGCGCCAGCAGCCCCGACAGGGGGGTCACCGGGGAGCTGTTTTTT

v_gene: TRBV5-1
d_gene: TRBD2
j_gene: TRBJ2-7
abundance: NA
CDR3aa: CASSLGEVGTSGASYEQYF
CDR3nt: TGCGCCAGCAGCCTGGGGGAGGTCGGGACTAGCGGGGCTTCCTACGAGCAGTACTTC

v_gene: TRBV19
d_gene: NA
j_gene: TRBJ1-5
abundance: NA
CDR3aa: CASSILGGQPQHF
CDR3nt: TGTGCCAGTAGTATTCTAGGGGGTCAGCCCCAGCATTTT

v_gene: TRBV7-6
d_gene: TRBD2
j_gene: TRBJ2-1
abundance: NA
CDR3aa: CASSLGLAGDNEQFF
CDR3nt: TGTGCCAGCAGCTTAGGTCTAGCGGGAGACAATGAGCAGTTCTTC

v_gene: TRBV25-1
d_gene: NA
j_gene: TRBJ2-7
abundance: NA
CDR3aa: CASSAAGTYSYEQYF
CDR3nt: TGTGCCAGCAGTGCCGCCGGGACATATTCCTACGAGCAGTACTTC

v_gene: TRBV6-6
d_gene: NA
j_gene: TRBJ1-2
abundance: many
CDR3aa: CASSYSRAGYTF
CDR3nt: TGTGCCAGCAGTTACTCTAGGGCTGGCTACACCTTC

v_gene: TRBV6-1
d_gene: NA
j_gene: TRBJ2-5
abundance: many
CDR3aa: CASGAAGLQETQYF
CDR3nt: TGTGCCAGCGGGGCCGCGGGTTTGCAAGAGACCCAGTACTTC

v_gene: TRBV15
d_gene: TRBD1
j_gene: TRBJ2-3
abundance: once
CDR3aa: CATSRDIGGGPAWSSRVADTQYF
CDR3nt: TGTGCCACCAGCAGAGATATAGGGGGCGGACCGGCATGGTCATCAAGGGTTGCAGATACGCAGTATTTT

v_gene: TRBV7-3
d_gene: TRBD1
j_gene: TRBJ2-3
abundance: once
CDR3aa: CASSRTGGADTQYF
CDR3nt: TGTGCCAGCAGCCGGACAGGGGGCGCAGATACGCAGTATTTT

v_gene: TRBV6-6
d_gene: TRBD2
j_gene: TRBJ2-3
abundance: NA
CDR3aa: CALRREGGTDTQYF
CDR3nt: TGTGCCCTCAGACGGGAGGGCGGTACAGATACGCAGTATTTT

v_gene: TRBV29-1
d_gene: NA
j_gene: TRBJ2-1
abundance: NA
CDR3aa: CSGGTGYNEQFF
CDR3nt: TGCAGCGGGGGGACCGGTTACAATGAGCAGTTCTTC

v_gene: TRBV5-6
d_gene: TRBD2
j_gene: TRBJ2-7
abundance: NA
CDR3aa: CASSLVRAGAYEQYF
CDR3nt: TGTGCCAGCAGCTTGGTTCGAGCGGGGGCCTACGAGCAGTACTTC

v_gene: TRBV11-3
d_gene: TRBD2
j_gene: TRBJ2-2
abundance: NA
CDR3aa: CASSSSPGLVPGELFF
CDR3nt: TGTGCCAGCAGCTCATCGCCGGGACTAGTGCCCGGGGAGCTGTTTTTT

v_gene: TRBV18
d_gene: NA
j_gene: TRBJ2-7
abundance: NA
CDR3aa: CASSPTTQFYEQYF
CDR3nt: TGTGCCAGCTCACCGACCACACAATTCTACGAGCAGTACTTC

v_gene: TRBV18
d_gene: NA
j_gene: TRBJ2-7
abundance: NA
CDR3aa: CASSLGSTYEQYF
CDR3nt: TGTGCCAGCTCACTTGGGTCTACCTACGAGCAGTACTTC

v_gene: TRBV19
d_gene: NA
j_gene: TRBJ2-1
abundance: few
CDR3aa: CATQGASTDNEQFF
CDR3nt: TGTGCCACCCAGGGAGCTTCGACCGACAATGAGCAGTTCTTC

v_gene: TRBV2
d_gene: TRBD2
j_gene: TRBJ2-1
abundance: NA
CDR3aa: CASDPGLAGGEQFF
CDR3nt: TGTGCCAGCGATCCGGGACTAGCGGGAGGTGAGCAGTTCTTC

v_gene: TRBV5-1
d_gene: NA
j_gene: TRBJ1-3
abundance: once
CDR3aa: CASSLGRDGNTIYF
CDR3nt: TGCGCCAGCAGCTTGGGCAGGGATGGAAACACCATATATTTT

v_gene: TRBV6-5
d_gene: NA
j_gene: TRBJ1-2
abundance: NA
CDR3aa: CASREDGSYGYTF
CDR3nt: TGTGCCAGCAGAGAGGACGGATCCTATGGCTACACCTTC

v_gene: TRBV15
d_gene: NA
j_gene: TRBJ2-7
abundance: NA
CDR3aa: CATSRDRQGREQYF
CDR3nt: TGTGCCACCAGCAGAGATAGGCAGGGTCGGGAGCAGTACTTC

v_gene: TRBV5-4
d_gene: NA
j_gene: TRBJ1-2
abundance: NA
CDR3aa: CASSLVGGIYGYTF
CDR3nt: TGTGCCAGCAGCTTGGTAGGGGGAATCTATGGCTACACCTTC

v_gene: TRBV7-2
d_gene: NA
j_gene: TRBJ2-7
abundance: NA
CDR3aa: CASSFGATYEQYF
CDR3nt: TGTGCCAGCAGCTTCGGCGCGACCTACGAGCAGTACTTC

v_gene: TRBV9
d_gene: NA
j_gene: TRBJ1-1
abundance: NA
CDR3aa: CASSVGTVNTEAFF
CDR3nt: TGTGCCAGCAGCGTAGGTACAGTGAACACTGAAGCTTTCTTT

v_gene: TRBV5-5
d_gene: NA
j_gene: TRBJ2-7
abundance: NA
CDR3aa: CASSLERTYSYEQYF
CDR3nt: TGTGCCAGCAGCTTGGAGAGGACCTACTCCTACGAGCAGTACTTC

v_gene: TRBV18
d_gene: TRBD2
j_gene: TRBJ2-5
abundance: few
CDR3aa: CASSPPVLAGLETQYF
CDR3nt: TGTGCCAGCTCACCACCTGTACTAGCGGGACTAGAGACCCAGTACTTC

v_gene: TRBV18
d_gene: TRBD2
j_gene: TRBJ2-3
abundance: NA
CDR3aa: CASSPRTSGGTDTQYF
CDR3nt: TGTGCCAGCTCACCACGGACTAGCGGGGGCACAGATACGCAGTATTTT

v_gene: TRBV29-1
d_gene: NA
j_gene: TRBJ2-5
abundance: once
CDR3aa: CSVGGQEGTQYF
CDR3nt: TGCAGCGTTGGGGGGCAAGAGGGGACCCAGTACTTC

v_gene: TRBV5-5
d_gene: TRBD1
j_gene: TRBJ1-3
abundance: NA
CDR3aa: CASSQTGDGNTIYF
CDR3nt: TGTGCCAGCAGTCAGACAGGGGATGGAAACACCATATATTTT

v_gene: TRBV6-1
d_gene: NA
j_gene: TRBJ2-7
abundance: NA
CDR3aa: CASRNGGGYEQYF
CDR3nt: TGTGCCAGCAGGAACGGTGGGGGCTACGAGCAGTACTTC

v_gene: TRBV9
d_gene: NA
j_gene: TRBJ2-5
abundance: many
CDR3aa: CASSVVGAKETQYF
CDR3nt: TGTGCCAGCAGCGTAGTCGGGGCGAAAGAGACCCAGTACTTC